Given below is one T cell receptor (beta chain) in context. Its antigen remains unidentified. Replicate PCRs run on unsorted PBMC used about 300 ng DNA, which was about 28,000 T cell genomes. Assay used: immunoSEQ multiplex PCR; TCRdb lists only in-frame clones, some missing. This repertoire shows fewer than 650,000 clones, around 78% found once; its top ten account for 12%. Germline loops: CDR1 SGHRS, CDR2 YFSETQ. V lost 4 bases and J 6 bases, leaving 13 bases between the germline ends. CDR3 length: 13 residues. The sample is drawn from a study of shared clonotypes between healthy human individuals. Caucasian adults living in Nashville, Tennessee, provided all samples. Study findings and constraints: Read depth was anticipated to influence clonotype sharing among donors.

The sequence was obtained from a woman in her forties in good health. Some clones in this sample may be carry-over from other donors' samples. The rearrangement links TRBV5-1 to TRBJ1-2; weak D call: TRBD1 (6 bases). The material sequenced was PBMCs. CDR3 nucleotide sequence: TGCGCCAGCAGCGTGGGACAACTTGATGGCTACACCTTC. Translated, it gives CASSVGQLDGYTF. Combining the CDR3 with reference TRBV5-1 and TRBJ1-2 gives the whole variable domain KAGVTQTPRYLIKTRGQQVTLSCSPISGHRSVSWYQQTPGQGLQFLFEYFSETQRNKGNFPGRFSGRQFSNSRSEMNVSTLELGDSALYLCASSVGQLDGYTFGSGTRLTVV.